The 24 T cell receptor beta chains below come from one sample, sequenced in a study of Ad26.COV2.S vaccination and SARS-CoV-2 variants. The method was immunoSEQ multiplex PCR; TCRdb's version includes in-frame clones alone and lacks a portion of them. Of around 250,000 clones listed, 87% are singletons. Treatment in this sample: approximately 18 received Ad26.COV2.S at low or high dose, single or two shots; five or six received placebo; per-sample allocation not given. Sampling took place 63 days after the first vaccine or placebo injection. The sample was peripheral blood, taken in a trial of Ad26.COV2.S vaccine versus placebo. These receptors all stem from a person between 18 and 65 years old who received the Ad26.COV2.S COVID-19 vaccine or a placebo.

This chain links TRBV14 with TRBJ2-2; D is ambiguous. Per the germline V gene, CDR1 is SGHDN and CDR2 is FVKESK. The CDR3 length is 13 residues. The V end was cut by 8 bases, the J end by 1 base, with 8 bases between. CDR3 bases: TGTGCCAGCGGCAGCCTGAACACCGGGGAGCTGTTTTTT. Amino acids: CASGSLNTGELFF. Together with reference TRBV14 and TRBJ2-2, the CDR3 gives the full variable domain: EAGVTQFPSHSVIEKGQTVTLRCDPISGHDNLYWYRRVMGKEIKFLLHFVKESKQDESGMPNNRFLAERTGGTYSTLKVQPAELEDSGVYFCASGSLNTGELFFGEGSRLTVL.

This sequence joins TRBV27 and TRBJ2-3; tentative D call: TRBD2 (6 bases). CDR1 and CDR2 from the germline V gene are MNHEY and SMNVEV (reference sequence). This CDR3 is 15 amino acids long. V shed 2 bases and J shed 1 base, with 10 bases lying between them. The CDR3 loop reads CASSLKWGGTDTQYF. The CDR3 DNA reads TGTGCCAGCAGTTTAAAGTGGGGGGGCACAGATACGCAGTATTTT.

The chain has TRBV15 and TRBJ1-2; D not certain. Germline V lookup: CDR1 LNHNV, CDR2 YYDKDF (reference sequence). The CDR3 consists of 13 residues. V shed 5 bases and J shed 0 bases, with 7 bases lying between them. DNA of the CDR3: TGTGCCACCAGCGACGGCTCTAACTATGGCTACACCTTC. Protein product: CATSDGSNYGYTF.

The V call is TRBV12-3 or TRBV12-4, the J call TRBJ1-1, with D unresolved. Trimming left V 6 bases short and J 5 bases short, with 13 bases between. CDR3 length equals 13 residues. This chain's CDR3 is CASSLMRETEAFF. DNA for the CDR3: TGTGCCAGCAGCCTTATGAGGGAGACTGAAGCTTTCTTT.

Points on this clone: A single base separates this from a much larger clone, so it may be a read error. The V and J genes are TRBV6-5 and TRBJ2-7, with 7 bases fitting TRBD1. Germline values: CDR1 MNHEY, CDR2 SVGAGI. This CDR3 comprises 14 residues. V lost 0 bases, J lost 2 bases, and 1 base stayed unmatched. The CDR3 loop reads CASSYSGQTYEQYF. In nucleotides, the CDR3 is TGTGCCAGCAGTTACTCGGGACAGACCTACGAGCAGTACTTC.

V gene TRBV7-2 combines with J gene TRBJ1-2; 7 nucleotides agree with TRBD1. Germline CDR1 is SGHTA and CDR2 is FQGNSA. The CDR3 contains 16 residues. Losses at the gene ends were 5 bases for V and 0 bases for J; bases not matched to a gene: 9. CDR3 DNA: TGTGCCAGCAGCACGACAGGGATAATCACTAACTATGGCTACACCTTC. Its translation: CASSTTGIITNYGYTF. The full variable domain, in which reference TRBV7-2 and TRBJ1-2 provide the parts outside the CDR3, is GAGVSQSPSNKVTEKGKDVELRCDPISGHTALYWYRQSLGQGLEFLIYFQGNSAPDKSGLPSDRFSAERTGGSVSTLTIQRTQQEDSAVYLCASSTTGIITNYGYTFGSGTRLTVV.

J is TRBJ1-1 and V is TRBV30; D call uncertain. Germline loops: CDR1 GTSNPN, CDR2 SVGIG (reference sequence). The CDR3 consists of 14 residues. The V end lost 3 bases, the J end lost 1 base, and 12 bases lay between the germline ends. This CDR3 reads CAWRTTGSNTEAFF. CDR3 coding DNA: TGTGCCTGGAGGACGACCGGTTCGAACACTGAAGCTTTCTTT.

The rearrangement joins TRBV7-2 to TRBJ2-2; 12 nucleotides agree with TRBD2. V was pared by 5 bases and J by 4 bases, with 5 bases of the junction left unmatched. CDR1 SGHTA and CDR2 FQGNSA come from the germline V gene. The CDR3 sequence is 16 residues long. The CDR3 sequence: CASSTQGLAGTGELFF. The CDR3 region has the DNA TGTGCCAGCAGCACACAGGGACTAGCGGGCACCGGGGAGCTGTTTTTT.

The V and J genes are TRBV27 and TRBJ2-2, with D possibly matching TRBD1 (6 bases). Trimming took off 6 bases at V and 1 base at J, with 12 bases between the two ends. CDR1 and CDR2 from the germline V gene are MNHEY and SMNVEV (reference sequence). The CDR3 extends over 15 amino acids. This CDR3 reads CASRPGQVNTGELFF. The CDR3 DNA is TGTGCCAGCAGACCGGGACAAGTGAACACCGGGGAGCTGTTTTTT.

The rearrangement uses TRBV2 and TRBJ1-5; D remains unclear. The CDR3 length is 16 residues. Trimming cost V 0 bases and J 0 bases, with 9 bases left between them. Germline V gives CDR1 SNHLY, CDR2 FYNNEI. DNA of the CDR3: TGTGCCAGCAGTGAAGCGCTGACTTATAGCAATCAGCCCCAGCATTTT. Translated: CASSEALTYSNQPQHF.

This clone was detected once. The chain links TRBV27 to TRBJ2-2; TRBD2 aligns across 12 bases. CDR1 is MNHEY, CDR2 SMNVEV, per germline (reference sequence). This CDR3 region has 17 residues. Losses at the gene ends were 0 bases for V and 6 bases for J; bases not matched to a gene: 5. CDR3 nucleotide sequence: TGTGCCAGCAGTTTATCGACTAGCGGGGGTTTCGCCGGGGAGCTGTTTTTT. Translated: CASSLSTSGGFAGELFF.

This clone appeared a few times. The chain employs TRBV15 and TRBJ1-5; D is possibly TRBD1 (6 bases). Germline lookup yields CDR1 LNHNV and CDR2 YYDKDF (reference sequence). The CDR3 covers 16 residues. V dropped 0 bases and J dropped 4 bases, with 13 bases sitting between them. The CDR3 nucleotides read TGTGCCACCAGCAGAGATCAGCAGGGGAGGAATCAGCCCCAGCATTTT. It yields the protein CATSRDQQGRNQPQHF. Combining the CDR3 with reference TRBV15 and TRBJ1-5 gives the whole variable domain DAMVIQNPRYQVTQFGKPVTLSCSQTLNHNVMYWYQQKSSQAPKLLFHYYDKDFNNEADTPDNFQSRRPNTSFCFLDIRSPGLGDTAMYLCATSRDQQGRNQPQHFGDGTRLSIL.

V usage is TRBV7-9 and J usage is TRBJ2-7; no reliable D call. Per germline, CDR1 SEHNR and CDR2 FQNEAQ (reference sequence). The CDR3 has 11 amino acids. Trimming took 4 bases from V and 11 from J, leaving 12 bases between them. This CDR3 is CASSSSSVEYF. The CDR3 DNA sequence: TGTGCCAGCAGCTCGTCCTCCGTGGAGTACTTC.

This chain uses TRBV6-5 with TRBJ1-5; D is uncertain. This CDR3 contains 13 residues. V shed 2 bases and J shed 4 bases, with 6 bases lying between them. Germline loops: CDR1 MNHEY, CDR2 SVGAGI. As DNA, the CDR3 is TGTGCCAGCAGTTACGAGGAAAATCAGCCCCAGCATTTT. This codes for CASSYEENQPQHF.

V and J are TRBV5-1 and TRBJ1-1, with TRBD1 identical over 8 bases. The CDR3 has 13 residues. From germline, CDR1 is SGHRS and CDR2 YFSETQ. J lost 6 bases, V lost 4 bases, and 5 bases had no gene match. The CDR3 nucleotides are TGCGCCAGCAGCGCGGACAGGGTCCCTGAAGCTTTCTTT. Protein product: CASSADRVPEAFF.

This clone is a singleton in its sample. This chain links TRBV3-1 (or the pseudogene TRBV3-2) with TRBJ2-7, with 10 bases fitting TRBD1. There are 19 residues in the CDR3. The junction had 17 bases not matched to a gene; V was cut back by 2 bases and J by 4 bases. Germline-derived CDR1 and CDR2 are LGHDT and YNNKEL (reference sequence). CDR3 in DNA: TGTGCCAGCAGCCAATCAGGGACAGGGGTCTACGACACGAAGTACGAGCAGTACTTC. Translation gives CASSQSGTGVYDTKYEQYF.

The rearrangement joins TRBV6-5 to TRBJ1-1, with TRBD1 as a possible D gene (5 bases). V gave up 11 bases and J gave up 1 base, with 8 bases separating them. CDR1 and CDR2 from the germline V gene are MNHEY and SVGAGI. CDR3 length: 11 residues. The CDR3 sequence is CAGRGNTEAFF. CDR3 in DNA: TGTGCCGGGAGGGGGAACACTGAAGCTTTCTTT.

The rearrangement links TRBV11-2 to TRBJ1-1; weak D call: TRBD1 (5 bases). Germline CDR1 reads SGHAT; CDR2 reads FQNNGV. The CDR3 has 17 amino acids. The V end was cut by 6 bases, the J end by 0 bases, with 20 bases between. The CDR3 sequence: CASRRTGTGTVNTEAFF. CDR3 bases: TGTGCCAGCAGGCGAACCGGGACGGGCACGGTGAACACTGAAGCTTTCTTT.

The gene calls are TRBV6-5 and TRBJ2-1; 9 bases line up with TRBD1. J lost 6 bases, V lost 5 bases, and 8 bases had no gene match. Germline CDR1 MNHEY, CDR2 SVGAGI. The CDR3 is 15 residues long. The CDR3 DNA follows: TGTGCCAGCAGTCGTCTGGGACAGGGACTCAATGAGCAGTTCTTC. It translates to CASSRLGQGLNEQFF.

V usage is TRBV21-1 and J usage is TRBJ2-7; the D call TRBD2 from the table was never checked on the DNA. TRBV21-1 corresponds to a pseudogene. CDR3 size: 13 residues. The CDR3 bases are TGTGCCAGCAGCAAAGAGGCGGATTACGAGCAGTACGTC. This gives the protein CASSKEADYEQYV.

This chain joins TRBV7-9 and TRBJ2-3; perhaps D is TRBD1 or TRBD2 (5 bases each). Germline CDR1 and CDR2: SEHNR and FQNEAQ (reference sequence). Trimming pared 0 bases from V and 5 bases from J, leaving 15 bases between. CDR3 length equals 16 residues. CDR3 nucleotide sequence: TGTGCCAGCAGCTTAGCGGGGGACCCCCCAAGAGATACGCAGTATTTT. Its protein is CASSLAGDPPRDTQYF.

The chain links TRBV5-4 to TRBJ2-5; 7 positions match TRBD2. The CDR3 totals 16 residues. V shed 0 bases, J shed 5 bases, and the junction held 10 bases outside the gene matches. Germline V CDR1 and CDR2: SGHNT, YYREEE (reference sequence). The CDR3 DNA follows: TGTGCCAGCAGCTTGGAGGCTAGCGGCCCCCGGGAGACCCAGTACTTC. Translation: CASSLEASGPRETQYF.

The chain joins TRBV15 to TRBJ2-5, with TRBD1 as a possible D gene (5 bases). Germline CDR1 and CDR2: LNHNV and YYDKDF (reference sequence). Trimming shortened V by 0 bases and J by 1 base, and 15 bases separated the two germline ends. This CDR3 comprises 17 residues. The CDR3 region is CATSRDKIQEPQETQYF. CDR3 bases: TGTGCCACCAGCAGAGATAAAATACAGGAACCCCAAGAGACCCAGTACTTC.

The chain combines TRBV6-1 with TRBJ1-6; 8 positions agree with TRBD1. Germline V lookup: CDR1 MNHNS, CDR2 SASEGT. The CDR3 has 18 amino acids. The trim removed 0 bases at V and 5 bases at J, leaving 9 bases unmatched. The CDR3 sequence: CASSEALSTGGNNSPLHF. The CDR3 nucleotides read TGTGCCAGCAGTGAAGCGCTAAGTACAGGGGGTAATAATTCACCCCTCCACTTT.